This T cell receptor beta chain was captured by sequencing in a study of breast tumors, draining lymph nodes, adjacent tissues. MiXCR, run by TCRdb on the multiplex PCR reads, gives a single entry per CDR3 protein. The repertoire holds around 130,000 distinct CDR3 sequences, with just under 20% as singletons. The CDR3 is 12 amino acids. Germline V gene lookup returns CDR1 DFQATT and CDR2 SNEGSKA (reference sequence). Trimming took off 3 bases at V and 4 bases at J, with 7 bases between the two ends. Study-level findings and limits: Tumor repertoires ranked between lymph nodes and nontumor tissue in diversity, with V and J gene preferences. Findings are consistent with lymph node origin and intratumoral expansion of most tumor T cells. Tumor T cell lymph node origin was a supported hypothesis, not proven.

The lymph nodes were axillary draining lymph nodes from breast cancer patients. This clonotype was found many times. The antigen remains unidentified. The chain is built from TRBV20-1 and TRBJ1-5, with a weak D call TRBD1 (5 bases). The material sequenced was axillary lymph node tissue. The sequence came from a female donor with breast cancer. Some clones in this sample may be carry-over from other donors' samples. CDR3 amino acids: CSARWGNQPQHF. The DNA for the CDR3 is TGCAGTGCTAGGTGGGGGAATCAGCCCCAGCATTTT.